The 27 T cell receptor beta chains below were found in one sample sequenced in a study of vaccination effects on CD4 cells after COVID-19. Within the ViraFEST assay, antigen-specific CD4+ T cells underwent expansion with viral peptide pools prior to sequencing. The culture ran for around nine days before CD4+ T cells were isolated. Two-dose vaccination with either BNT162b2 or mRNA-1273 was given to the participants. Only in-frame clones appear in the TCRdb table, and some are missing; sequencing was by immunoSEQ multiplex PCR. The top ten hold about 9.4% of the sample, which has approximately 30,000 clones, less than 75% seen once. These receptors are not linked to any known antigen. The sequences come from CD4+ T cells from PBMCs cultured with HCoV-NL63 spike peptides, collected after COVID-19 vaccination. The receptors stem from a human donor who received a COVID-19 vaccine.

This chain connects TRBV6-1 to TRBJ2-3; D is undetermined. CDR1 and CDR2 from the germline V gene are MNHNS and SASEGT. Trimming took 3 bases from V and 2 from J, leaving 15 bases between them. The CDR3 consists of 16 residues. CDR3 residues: CASSESFRIATDTQYF. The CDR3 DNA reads TGTGCCAGCAGTGAGAGTTTCAGGATAGCCACAGATACGCAGTATTTT.

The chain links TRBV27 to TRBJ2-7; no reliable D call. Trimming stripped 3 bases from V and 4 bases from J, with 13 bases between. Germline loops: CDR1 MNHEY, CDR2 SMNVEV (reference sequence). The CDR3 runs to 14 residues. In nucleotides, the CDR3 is TGTGCCAGCAGTTTCACCTATGTGGGTTACGAGCAGTACTTC. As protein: CASSFTYVGYEQYF.

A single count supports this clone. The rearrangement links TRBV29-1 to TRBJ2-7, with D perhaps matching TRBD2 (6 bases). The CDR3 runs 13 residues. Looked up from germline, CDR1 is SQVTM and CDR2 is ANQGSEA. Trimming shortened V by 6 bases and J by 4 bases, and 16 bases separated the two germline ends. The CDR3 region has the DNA TGCAGCGTGAGGGACTCTACTAATTACGAGCAGTACTTC. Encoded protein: CSVRDSTNYEQYF.

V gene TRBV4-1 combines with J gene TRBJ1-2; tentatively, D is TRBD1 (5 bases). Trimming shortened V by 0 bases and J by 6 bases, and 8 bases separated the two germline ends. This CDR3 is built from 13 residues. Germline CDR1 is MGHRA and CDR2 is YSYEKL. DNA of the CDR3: TGCGCCAGCAGCCAAGACAGGGTCCATGGCTACACCTTC. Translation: CASSQDRVHGYTF.

The CDR3 loop reads CASSLGGNTEAFF. For the CDR3, the DNA is TGTGCCAGCAGCCTAGGTGGGAACACTGAAGCTTTCTTT. The chain combines TRBV2 with TRBJ1-1; D is unresolved. This CDR3 comprises 13 residues. Germline assignment: CDR1 SNHLY and CDR2 FYNNEI. V lost 6 bases, J lost 1 base, and 9 bases lay in between.

The CDR3 is CASSEVSGSPTDTQYF. Written as DNA, the CDR3 is TGTGCCAGCAGTGAAGTAAGCGGGAGTCCTACAGATACGCAGTATTTT. The V gene is TRBV6-1, the J gene TRBJ2-3; the match to TRBD2 covers 8 bases. The CDR3 has 16 residues. V shed 1 base and J 3 bases; nucleotides not matched to a gene: 6. Germline CDR1 is MNHNS and CDR2 is SASEGT.

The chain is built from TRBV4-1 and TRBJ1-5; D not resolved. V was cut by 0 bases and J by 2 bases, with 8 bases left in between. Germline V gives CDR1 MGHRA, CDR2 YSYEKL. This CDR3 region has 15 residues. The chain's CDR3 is CASSQDAVGNQPQHF. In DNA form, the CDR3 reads TGCGCCAGCAGCCAAGATGCGGTGGGCAATCAGCCCCAGCATTTT.

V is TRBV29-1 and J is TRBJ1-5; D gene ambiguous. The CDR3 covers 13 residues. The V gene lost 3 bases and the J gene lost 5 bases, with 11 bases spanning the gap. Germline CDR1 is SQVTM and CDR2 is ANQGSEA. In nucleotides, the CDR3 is TGCAGCGTTGACGGGGTTCTCGATCAGCCCCAGCATTTT. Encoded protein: CSVDGVLDQPQHF.

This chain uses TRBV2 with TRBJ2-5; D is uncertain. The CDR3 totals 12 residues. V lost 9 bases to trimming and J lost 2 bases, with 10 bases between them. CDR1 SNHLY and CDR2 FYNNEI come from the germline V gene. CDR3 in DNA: TGTGCCAGTGTCCGAGATCAAGAGACCCAGTACTTC. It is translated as CASVRDQETQYF. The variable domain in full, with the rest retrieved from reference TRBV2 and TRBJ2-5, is EPEVTQTPSHQVTQMGQEVILRCVPISNHLYFYWYRQILGQKVEFLVSFYNNEISEKSEIFDDQFSVERPDGSNFTLKIRSTKLEDSAMYFCASVRDQETQYFGPGTRLLVL.

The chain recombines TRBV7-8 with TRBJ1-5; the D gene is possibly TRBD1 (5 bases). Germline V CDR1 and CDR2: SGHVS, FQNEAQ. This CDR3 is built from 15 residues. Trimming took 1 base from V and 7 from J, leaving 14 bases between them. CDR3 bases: TGTGCCAGCAGCTTAGTAAGGGGAGGGCTGCAGCCCCAGCATTTT. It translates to CASSLVRGGLQPQHF.

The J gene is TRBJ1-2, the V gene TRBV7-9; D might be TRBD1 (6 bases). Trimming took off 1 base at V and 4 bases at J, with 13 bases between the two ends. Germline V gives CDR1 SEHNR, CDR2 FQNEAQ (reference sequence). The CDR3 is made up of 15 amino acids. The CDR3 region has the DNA TGTGCCAGCAGCTTAGGGGTCTCAGGGGCCTATGGCTACACCTTC. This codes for CASSLGVSGAYGYTF.

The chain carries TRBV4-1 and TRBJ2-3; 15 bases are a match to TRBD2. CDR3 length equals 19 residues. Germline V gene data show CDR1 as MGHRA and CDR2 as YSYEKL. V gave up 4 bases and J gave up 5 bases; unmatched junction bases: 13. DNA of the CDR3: TGCGCCAGCAGCCTCCTACCAGGACTAGCGGGGGGGCGAAAAGATACGCAGTATTTT. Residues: CASSLLPGLAGGRKDTQYF.

The CDR3 spells CASSQDQSTDQETQYF. The CDR3 nucleotides are TGTGCCAGCAGCCAAGATCAGAGTACGGACCAAGAGACCCAGTACTTC. This chain joins TRBV4-2 and TRBJ2-5; no clear D gene. The CDR3 sequence is 16 residues long. V gave up 0 bases and J gave up 0 bases, with 11 bases separating them. The germline V gene has CDR1 LGHNA and CDR2 YNFKEQ.

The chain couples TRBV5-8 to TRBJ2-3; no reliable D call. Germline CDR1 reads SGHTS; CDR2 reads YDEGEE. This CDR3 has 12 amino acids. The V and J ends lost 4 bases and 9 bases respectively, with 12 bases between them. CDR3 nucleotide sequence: TGTGCCAGCAGCCCGACTGAACGGACGCAGTATTTT. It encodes CASSPTERTQYF.

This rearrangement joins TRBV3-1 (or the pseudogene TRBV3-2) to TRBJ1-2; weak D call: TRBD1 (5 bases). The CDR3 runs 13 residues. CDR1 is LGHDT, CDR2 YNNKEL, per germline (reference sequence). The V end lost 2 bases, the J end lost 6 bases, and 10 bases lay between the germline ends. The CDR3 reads CASSQPQGDGYTF. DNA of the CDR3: TGTGCCAGCAGCCAACCCCAAGGGGATGGCTACACCTTC.

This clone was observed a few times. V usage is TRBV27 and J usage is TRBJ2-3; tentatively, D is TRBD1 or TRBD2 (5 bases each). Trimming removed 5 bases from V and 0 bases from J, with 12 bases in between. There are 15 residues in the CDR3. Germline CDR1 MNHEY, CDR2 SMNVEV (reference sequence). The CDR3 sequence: CASSPGTSSTDTQYF. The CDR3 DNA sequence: TGTGCCAGCAGTCCAGGGACGTCTAGCACAGATACGCAGTATTTT.

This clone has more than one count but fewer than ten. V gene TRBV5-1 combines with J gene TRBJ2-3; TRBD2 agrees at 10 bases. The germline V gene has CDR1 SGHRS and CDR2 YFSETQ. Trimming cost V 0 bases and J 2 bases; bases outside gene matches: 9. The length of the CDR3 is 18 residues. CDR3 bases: TGCGCCAGCAGCTTGGAAAGCGGGAGGGCCGGGGACACAGATACGCAGTATTTT. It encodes CASSLESGRAGDTDTQYF.

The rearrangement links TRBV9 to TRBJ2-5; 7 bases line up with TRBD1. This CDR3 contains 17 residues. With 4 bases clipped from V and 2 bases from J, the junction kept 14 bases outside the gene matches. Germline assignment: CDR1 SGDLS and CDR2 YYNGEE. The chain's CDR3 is CASSPNPGGQQQETQYF. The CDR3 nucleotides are TGTGCCAGCAGCCCAAACCCTGGGGGACAGCAGCAAGAGACCCAGTACTTC.

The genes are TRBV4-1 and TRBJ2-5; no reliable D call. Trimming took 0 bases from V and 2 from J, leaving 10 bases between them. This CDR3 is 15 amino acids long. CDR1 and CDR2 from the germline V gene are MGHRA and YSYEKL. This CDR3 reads CASSQDYNLQETQYF. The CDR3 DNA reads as TGCGCCAGCAGCCAAGATTACAACCTGCAAGAGACCCAGTACTTC.

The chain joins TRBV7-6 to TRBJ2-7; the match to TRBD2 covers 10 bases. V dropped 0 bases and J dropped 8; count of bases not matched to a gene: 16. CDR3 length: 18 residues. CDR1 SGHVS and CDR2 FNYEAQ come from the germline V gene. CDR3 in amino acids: CASSLALAGEGFQSKQYF. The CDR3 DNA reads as TGTGCCAGCAGCTTAGCGCTAGCGGGAGAGGGGTTTCAGTCAAAGCAGTACTTC.

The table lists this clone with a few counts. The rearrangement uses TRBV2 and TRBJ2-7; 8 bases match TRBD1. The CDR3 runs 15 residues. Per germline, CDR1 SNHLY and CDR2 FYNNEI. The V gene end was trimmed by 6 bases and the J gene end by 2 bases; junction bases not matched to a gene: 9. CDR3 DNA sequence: TGTGCCAGCAGACCCCCGGGACAGGTGGCCTACGAGCAGTACTTC. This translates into CASRPPGQVAYEQYF.

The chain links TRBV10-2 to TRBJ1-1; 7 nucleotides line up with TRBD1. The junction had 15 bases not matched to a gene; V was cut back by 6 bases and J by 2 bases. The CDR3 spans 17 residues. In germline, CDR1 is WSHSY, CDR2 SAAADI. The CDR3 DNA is TGCGCCAGCAGGTTCGACCAGGGGGTGGCTCGTAACACTGAAGCTTTCTTT. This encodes CASRFDQGVARNTEAFF.

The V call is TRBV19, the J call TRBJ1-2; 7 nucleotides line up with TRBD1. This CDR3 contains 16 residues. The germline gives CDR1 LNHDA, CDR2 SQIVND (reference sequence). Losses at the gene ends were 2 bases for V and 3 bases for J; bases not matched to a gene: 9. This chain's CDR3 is CASSIPRQGLYYGYTF. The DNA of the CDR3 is TGTGCCAGTAGTATACCCCGACAGGGCTTATACTATGGCTACACCTTC.

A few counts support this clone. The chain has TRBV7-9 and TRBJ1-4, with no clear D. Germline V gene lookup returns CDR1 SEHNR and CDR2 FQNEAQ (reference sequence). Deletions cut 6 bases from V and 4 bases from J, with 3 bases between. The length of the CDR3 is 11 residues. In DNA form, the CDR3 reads TGTGCCAGCAGTGGTAATGAAAAACTGTTTTTT. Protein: CASSGNEKLFF.

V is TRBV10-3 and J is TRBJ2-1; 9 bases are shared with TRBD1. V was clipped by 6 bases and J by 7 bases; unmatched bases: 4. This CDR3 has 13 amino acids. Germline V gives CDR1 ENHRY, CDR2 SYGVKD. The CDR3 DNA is TGTGCCATCAGCCCGGGACAGGGAAATGAGCAGTTCTTC. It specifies CAISPGQGNEQFF.

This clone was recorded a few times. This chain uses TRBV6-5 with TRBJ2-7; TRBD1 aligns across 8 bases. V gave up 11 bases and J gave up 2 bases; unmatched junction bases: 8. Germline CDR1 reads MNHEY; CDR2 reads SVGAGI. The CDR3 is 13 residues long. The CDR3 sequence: CAGTGTGTYEQYF. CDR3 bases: TGTGCCGGCACCGGGACAGGAACCTACGAGCAGTACTTC.

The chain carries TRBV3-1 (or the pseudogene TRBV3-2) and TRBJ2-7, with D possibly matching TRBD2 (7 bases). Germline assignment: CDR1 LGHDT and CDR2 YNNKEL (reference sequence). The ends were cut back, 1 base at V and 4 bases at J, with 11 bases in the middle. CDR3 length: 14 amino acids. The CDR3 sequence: CASSQVAGAYEQYF. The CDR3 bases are TGTGCCAGCAGCCAAGTCGCGGGGGCATACGAGCAGTACTTC.